The 4 T cell receptor beta chains reported below all come from one sample, sequenced in a study of CD8 T cells in ankylosing spondylitis. General observations from the study: Ankylosing spondylitis blood appeared to be characterized by a TCR beta motif of about eight highly homologous variants.

MiXCR was run by TCRdb on the 5' RACE reads, yielding one entry per CDR3 protein. The table shows some 700,000 distinct CDR3 sequences, with roughly 19% occurring only once. Antigens of these TCRs are unknown. Sequenced sample: blood, either unsorted or a sorted T cell fraction (not recorded which). These receptors were taken from a male donor with ankylosing spondylitis.

V gene TRBV9 combines with J gene TRBJ2-7; 7 bases agree with TRBD1. CDR1 and CDR2 (germline): SGDLS, YYNGEE. The J segment lost 2 bases and the V segment lost 4 bases, leaving 9 bases of the junction unmatched. This CDR3 is built from 15 residues. The CDR3 here is CASSPDRDRPYEQYF. The CDR3 bases are TGTGCCAGCAGCCCAGACCGGGACAGACCCTACGAGCAGTACTTC.

The V call is TRBV5-5, the J call TRBJ2-1; no clear D. With 0 bases removed from V and 3 bases from J, the gap between germline ends came to 10 bases. This CDR3 spans 15 amino acids. Germline CDR1 SGHKS, CDR2 YYEKEE (reference sequence). Written as DNA, the CDR3 is TGTGCCAGCAGCTTGGACCTTAGTGGCTACAATGAGCAGTTCTTC. It translates to CASSLDLSGYNEQFF.

This clonotype was observed a few times. The chain carries TRBV4-3 and TRBJ2-3; 7 bases align to TRBD2. J was trimmed by 5 bases and V by 4 bases; bases with no gene match: 6. This CDR3 spans 14 amino acids. Germline lookup yields CDR1 LGHNA and CDR2 YSLEER. The CDR3 loop reads CASSPSGKGDTQYF. CDR3 coding DNA: TGCGCCAGCAGCCCCAGCGGGAAGGGAGATACGCAGTATTTT.

In its sample, this clonotype was seen a few times. This sequence joins TRBV4-1 and TRBJ2-7; no firm D call. Germline CDR1 reads MGHRA; CDR2 reads YSYEKL. This CDR3 is 13 amino acids long. V was pared by 1 base and J by 6 bases, with 10 bases between. CDR3 in DNA: TGCGCCAGCAGCCAAGGACCCTTCACCGAGCAGTACTTC. Its protein product is CASSQGPFTEQYF.